Listed below are T cell receptor beta chains from one sample, sequenced in a study of T cells in localized non-small cell lung cancer. Sequencing was performed with immunoSEQ multiplex PCR; in TCRdb, only in-frame clones are kept and a portion is missing. This table holds approximately 89,000 clones, about three quarters found once. The specimen comprised PBMCs, sampled before any cancer treatment. Receptor source: a man aged 35 to 69 with stage II squamous cell lung carcinoma. CDR3s include the opening cysteine and the closing phenylalanine or tryptophan. The D gene is left open where the match is weak. Clone size is not always given. Where it is, it says once, few, many or a class for expanded clones.

TRBD2	.	TRBJ2-1	TRBV28	TGTGCCAGCAGTATGGGACTAGCGGGAAGTAATAATGAGCAGTTCTTC	CASSMGLAGSNNEQFF
.	many	TRBJ2-2	TRBV19	TGTGCCAGTAGTACGACAGGATTCCCCGGGGAGCTGTTTTTT	CASSTTGFPGELFF
TRBD1	.	TRBJ2-6	TRBV2	TGTGCCAGGAGTAAGGGGGCGACAGTTGTGAGGTCTGGGGCCAACGTCCTGACTTTC	CARSKGATVVRSGANVLTF
.	.	TRBJ1-4	TRBV28	TGTGCCAGCAGCTTGGAGGGGGCAACTAATGAAAAACTGTTTTTT	CASSLEGATNEKLFF
.	few	TRBJ2-4	TRBV28	TGTGCCAGCACTACAGGGTTAGTAGCCAAAAACATTCAGTACTTC	CASTTGLVAKNIQYF
.	few	TRBJ2-3	TRBV5-5	TGTGCCAGCGGGGATGATCTCACAGATACGCAGTATTTT	CASGDDLTDTQYF
TRBD1	.	TRBJ2-3	TRBV5-1	TGCGCCAGCAGCTTGGGACAGGGTGGCACAGATACGCAGTATTTT	CASSLGQGGTDTQYF
.	.	TRBJ2-5	TRBV7-3	TGTGCCAGCAGCTTATTTCAGGGCTGGGAAGAGACCCAGTACTTC	CASSLFQGWEETQYF
.	.	TRBJ2-7	TRBV5-6	TGTGCCAGCAGTCCGGGGGGCGCCTACGAGCAGTACTTC	CASSPGGAYEQYF
.	.	TRBJ2-1	TRBV15	TGTGCCACCGAGCCTAACAAAGGGGGTAACAATGAGCAGTTCTTC	CATEPNKGGNNEQFF
TRBD1	.	TRBJ1-5	TRBV5-6	TGTGCCAGCAGCTTTCAGGGGGATCAGCCCCAGCATTTT	CASSFQGDQPQHF
.	once	TRBJ2-1	TRBV14	TGTGCCAGCACCCCACTGGGCAGCTCTGGGGATGAGCAGTTCTTC	CASTPLGSSGDEQFF
TRBD2	once	TRBJ2-3	TRBV5-1	TGCGCCAGCAGCTTTCGGACTAGCGTGGCAGATACGCAGTATTTT	CASSFRTSVADTQYF
TRBD1	.	TRBJ1-2	TRBV9	TGTGCCAGCAGCGGGGACAGGTATGGCTACACCTTC	CASSGDRYGYTF
TRBD1	few	TRBJ2-7	TRBV28	TGTGCCAGCAGTAGGGACAGGTCTACCTACGAGCAGTACTTC	CASSRDRSTYEQYF
.	.	TRBJ2-7	TRBV6-1	TGTGCCAGCAGTGCATTACTCACTAGCTCCTACGAGCAGTACTTC	CASSALLTSSYEQYF
TRBD1	.	TRBJ2-2	TRBV28	TGTGCCAGTCAACATGGAGGCAGGGGGCGAACCGGGGAGCTGTTTTTT	CASQHGGRGRTGELFF
TRBD2	.	TRBJ2-1	TRBV5-6	TGTGCCAGCAGCCTCGGGGGCGGGAGGGCCAACAATGAGCAGTTCTTC	CASSLGGGRANNEQFF
.	once	TRBJ2-3	TRBV7-9	TGTGCCAGCAGCTTATTAGGCGCAGGCGATACGCAGTATTTT	CASSLLGAGDTQYF
TRBD2	.	TRBJ2-3	TRBV11-2	TGTGCCAGCAGCTTAAGACTAGCGGGAGGAGATACGCAGTATTTT	CASSLRLAGGDTQYF